This is a list of T cell receptor beta chains from one sample in a study of T cells in localized non-small cell lung cancer. Repertoires were generated with immunoSEQ multiplex PCR, while TCRdb's copy carries only in-frame clones and drops some. The sample records 30,000 to 35,000 clones, around 93% being singletons. The sample was peripheral blood, taken before any cancer treatment. These receptors were obtained from a female donor aged 60 or older with stage I lung adenocarcinoma. Both conserved end residues are part of each CDR3. D genes are given only for firm matches. Clone sizes are given selectively: once, few, many, or a class where the clone is expanded.

j_gene	d_gene	v_gene	abundance	CDR3aa	CDR3nt
TRBJ2-7	TRBD1	TRBV6-1	NA	CASSVGQGAYEQYF	TGTGCCAGCAGTGTCGGACAGGGTGCCTACGAGCAGTACTTC
TRBJ2-5	TRBD2	TRBV7-2	NA	CASSYSGRGETQYF	TGTGCCAGCAGCTATAGCGGGAGGGGAGAGACCCAGTACTTC
TRBJ2-7	TRBD2	TRBV28	medium-sized	CASRPTGRGASYEQYF	TGTGCCAGCAGACCAACGGGGCGGGGGGCTTCCTACGAGCAGTACTTC
TRBJ1-2	TRBD1	TRBV5-1	NA	CASSLGSGTGGVEGYTF	TGCGCCAGCAGCTTGGGTTCCGGGACAGGGGGCGTGGAGGGCTACACCTTC
TRBJ2-6	NA	TRBV29-1	NA	CSVEDRAGANVLTF	TGCAGCGTTGAAGACAGGGCTGGGGCCAACGTCCTGACTTTC
TRBJ2-2	TRBD2	TRBV7-2	few	CASKGDGTSATGELFF	TGTGCCAGCAAGGGAGATGGGACTAGCGCCACCGGGGAGCTGTTTTTT
TRBJ2-7	NA	TRBV7-2	NA	CASSFVESYEQYF	TGTGCCAGCAGCTTTGTGGAGAGCTACGAGCAGTACTTC
TRBJ2-5	NA	TRBV28	few	CASRSEDLYQETQYF	TGTGCCAGCAGGTCCGAAGATCTGTACCAAGAGACCCAGTACTTC
TRBJ2-3	NA	TRBV21-1	NA	CASSKGRGTGGTDTQYF	TGTGCCAGCAGCAAAGGAAGGGGGACAGGGGGCACAGATACGCAGTATTTT
TRBJ2-3	TRBD2	TRBV7-9	NA	CASSLIAGVTDTQYF	TGTGCCAGCAGCTTAATAGCGGGGGTGACAGATACGCAGTATTTT
TRBJ2-3	TRBD1	TRBV6-4	NA	CASSDSQGADTQYF	TGTGCCAGCAGTGACTCACAGGGGGCAGATACGCAGTATTTT
TRBJ1-4	TRBD1	TRBV7-9	NA	CASSGGTGLNEKLFF	TGTGCCAGCAGCGGAGGGACAGGCCTTAATGAAAAACTGTTTTTT